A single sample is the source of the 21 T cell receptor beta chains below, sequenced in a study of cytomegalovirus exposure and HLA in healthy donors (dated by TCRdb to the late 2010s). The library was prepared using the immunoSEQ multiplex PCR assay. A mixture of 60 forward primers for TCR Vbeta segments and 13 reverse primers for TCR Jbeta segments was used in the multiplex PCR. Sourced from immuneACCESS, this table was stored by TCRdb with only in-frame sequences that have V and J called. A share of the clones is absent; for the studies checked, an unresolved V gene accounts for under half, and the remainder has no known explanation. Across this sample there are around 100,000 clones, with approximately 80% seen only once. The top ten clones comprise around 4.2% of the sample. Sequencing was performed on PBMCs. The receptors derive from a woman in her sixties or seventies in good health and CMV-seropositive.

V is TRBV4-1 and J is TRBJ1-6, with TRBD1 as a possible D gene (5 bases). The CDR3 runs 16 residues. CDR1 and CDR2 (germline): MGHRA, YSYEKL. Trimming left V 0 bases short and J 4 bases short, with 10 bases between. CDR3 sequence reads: CASSQDMGQYNSPLHF. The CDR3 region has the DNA TGCGCCAGCAGCCAAGATATGGGGCAGTATAATTCACCCCTCCACTTT.

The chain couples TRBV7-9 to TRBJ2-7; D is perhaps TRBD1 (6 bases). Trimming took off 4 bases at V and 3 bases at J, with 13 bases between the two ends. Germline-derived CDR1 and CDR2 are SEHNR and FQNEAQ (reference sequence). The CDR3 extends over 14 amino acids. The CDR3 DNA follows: TGTGCCAGCAGCTCCTGGGGACACAACTACGAGCAGTACTTC. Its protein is CASSSWGHNYEQYF.

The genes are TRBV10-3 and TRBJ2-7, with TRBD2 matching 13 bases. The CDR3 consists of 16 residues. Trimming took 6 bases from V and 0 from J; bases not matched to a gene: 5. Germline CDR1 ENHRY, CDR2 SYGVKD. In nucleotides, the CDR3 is TGTGCCATCAGCCCTGGGACTAGCGGGGTCTCCTACGAGCAGTACTTC. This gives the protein CAISPGTSGVSYEQYF.

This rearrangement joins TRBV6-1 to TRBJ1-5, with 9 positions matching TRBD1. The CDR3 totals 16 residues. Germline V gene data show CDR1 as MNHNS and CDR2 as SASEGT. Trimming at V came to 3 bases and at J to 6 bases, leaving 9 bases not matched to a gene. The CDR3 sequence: CASSESGTGKRQPQHF. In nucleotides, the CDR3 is TGTGCCAGCAGTGAGTCCGGGACAGGGAAACGTCAGCCCCAGCATTTT.

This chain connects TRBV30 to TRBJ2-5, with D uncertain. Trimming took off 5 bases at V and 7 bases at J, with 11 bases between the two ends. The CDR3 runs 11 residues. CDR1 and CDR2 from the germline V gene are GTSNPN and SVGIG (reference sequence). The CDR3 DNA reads TGTGCCTGGCAGGAATCAGGGACCCAGTACTTC. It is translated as CAWQESGTQYF.

The CDR3 is CASSLVAKTGSSGNTIYF. CDR3 DNA: TGTGCCAGCAGCTTAGTTGCGAAGACTGGGAGCTCTGGAAACACCATATATTTT. V gene TRBV7-2 combines with J gene TRBJ1-3; no firm D call. Germline CDR1 and CDR2: SGHTA and FQGNSA. The V end lost 1 base, the J end lost 0 bases, and 16 bases lay between the germline ends. This CDR3 is built from 18 residues.

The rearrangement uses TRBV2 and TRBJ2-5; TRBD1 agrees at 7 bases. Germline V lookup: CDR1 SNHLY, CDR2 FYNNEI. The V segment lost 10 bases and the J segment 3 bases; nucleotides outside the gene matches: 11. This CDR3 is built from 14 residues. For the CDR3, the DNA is TGTGCCACCCTACTCGACAGGGCGAAAGAGACCCAGTACTTC. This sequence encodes CATLLDRAKETQYF.

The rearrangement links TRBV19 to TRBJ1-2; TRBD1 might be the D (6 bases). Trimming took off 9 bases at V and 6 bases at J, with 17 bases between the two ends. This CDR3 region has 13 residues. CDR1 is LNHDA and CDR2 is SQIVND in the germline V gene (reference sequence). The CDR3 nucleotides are TGTGCCAGCTCGACAGGCATAACCGATGGCTACACCTTC. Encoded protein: CASSTGITDGYTF. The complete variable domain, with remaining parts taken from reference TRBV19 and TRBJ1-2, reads DGGITQSPKYLFRKEGQNVTLSCEQNLNHDAMYWYRQDPGQGLRLIYYSQIVNDFQKGDIAEGYSVSREKKESFPLTVTSAQKNPTAFYLCASSTGITDGYTFGSGTRLTVV.

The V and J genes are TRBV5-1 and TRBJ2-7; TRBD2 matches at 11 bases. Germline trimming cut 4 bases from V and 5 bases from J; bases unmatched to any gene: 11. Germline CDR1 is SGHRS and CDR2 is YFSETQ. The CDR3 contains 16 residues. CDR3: CASSLLGMGLADEQYF. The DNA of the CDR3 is TGCGCCAGCAGCCTATTGGGAATGGGACTAGCGGACGAGCAGTACTTC.

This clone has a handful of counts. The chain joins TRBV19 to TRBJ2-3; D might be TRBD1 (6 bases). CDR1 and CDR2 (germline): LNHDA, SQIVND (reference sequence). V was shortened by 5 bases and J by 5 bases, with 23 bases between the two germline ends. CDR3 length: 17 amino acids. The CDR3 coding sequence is TGTGCCAGTAGTCAGCCAACCTACAGGGTCAAGGGAGATACGCAGTATTTT. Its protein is CASSQPTYRVKGDTQYF. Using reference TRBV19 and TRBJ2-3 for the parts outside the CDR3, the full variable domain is DGGITQSPKYLFRKEGQNVTLSCEQNLNHDAMYWYRQDPGQGLRLIYYSQIVNDFQKGDIAEGYSVSREKKESFPLTVTSAQKNPTAFYLCASSQPTYRVKGDTQYFGPGTRLTVL.

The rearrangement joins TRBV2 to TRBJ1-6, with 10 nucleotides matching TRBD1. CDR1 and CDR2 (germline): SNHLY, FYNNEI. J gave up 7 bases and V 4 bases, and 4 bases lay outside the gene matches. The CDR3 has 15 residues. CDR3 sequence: CASSAPGQGNSPLHF. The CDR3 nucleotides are TGTGCCAGCAGTGCCCCGGGACAGGGGAATTCACCCCTCCACTTT.

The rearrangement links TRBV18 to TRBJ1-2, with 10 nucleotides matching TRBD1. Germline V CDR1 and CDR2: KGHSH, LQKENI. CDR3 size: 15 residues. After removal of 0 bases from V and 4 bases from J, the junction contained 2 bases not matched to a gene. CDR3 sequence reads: CASSPPGQGVYGYTF. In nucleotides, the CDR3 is TGTGCCAGCTCACCACCAGGACAGGGGGTCTATGGCTACACCTTC.

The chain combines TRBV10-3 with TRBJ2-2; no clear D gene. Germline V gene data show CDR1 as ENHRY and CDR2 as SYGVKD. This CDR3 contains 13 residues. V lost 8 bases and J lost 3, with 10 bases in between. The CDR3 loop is CAIAPSDTGELFF. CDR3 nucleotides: TGTGCCATCGCCCCTTCGGACACCGGGGAGCTGTTTTTT.

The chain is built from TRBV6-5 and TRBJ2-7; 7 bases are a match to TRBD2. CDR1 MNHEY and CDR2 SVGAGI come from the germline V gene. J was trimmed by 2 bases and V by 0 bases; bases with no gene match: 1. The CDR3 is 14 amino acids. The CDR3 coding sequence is TGTGCCAGCAGTTACTCGGGGGGGACCTACGAGCAGTACTTC. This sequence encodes CASSYSGGTYEQYF.

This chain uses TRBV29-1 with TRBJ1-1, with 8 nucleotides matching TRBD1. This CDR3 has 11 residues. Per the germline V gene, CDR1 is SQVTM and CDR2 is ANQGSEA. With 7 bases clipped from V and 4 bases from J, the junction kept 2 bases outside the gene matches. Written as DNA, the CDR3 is TGCAGCGGAGACAGGGGCACTGAAGCTTTCTTT. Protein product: CSGDRGTEAFF.

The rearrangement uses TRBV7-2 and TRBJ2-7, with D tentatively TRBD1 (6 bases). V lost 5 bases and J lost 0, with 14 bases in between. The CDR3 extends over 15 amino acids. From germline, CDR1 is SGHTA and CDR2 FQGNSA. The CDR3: CASSPGTLVSYEQYF. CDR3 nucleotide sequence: TGTGCCAGCAGCCCAGGGACACTCGTCTCCTACGAGCAGTACTTC. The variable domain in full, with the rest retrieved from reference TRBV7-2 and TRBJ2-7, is GAGVSQSPSNKVTEKGKDVELRCDPISGHTALYWYRQSLGQGLEFLIYFQGNSAPDKSGLPSDRFSAERTGGSVSTLTIQRTQQEDSAVYLCASSPGTLVSYEQYFGPGTRLTVT.

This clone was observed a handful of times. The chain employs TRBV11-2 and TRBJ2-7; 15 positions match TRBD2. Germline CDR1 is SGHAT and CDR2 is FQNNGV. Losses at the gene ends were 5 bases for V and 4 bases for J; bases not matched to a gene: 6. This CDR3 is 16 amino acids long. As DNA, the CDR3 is TGTGCCAGCAGCCCGCGCGGACTAGCGGGAGGGTACGAGCAGTACTTC. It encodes CASSPRGLAGGYEQYF.

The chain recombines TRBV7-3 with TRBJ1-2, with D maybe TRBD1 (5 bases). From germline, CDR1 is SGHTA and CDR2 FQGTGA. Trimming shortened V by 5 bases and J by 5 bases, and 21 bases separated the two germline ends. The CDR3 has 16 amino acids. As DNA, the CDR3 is TGTGCCAGCAGCGCCGGGGCTCAATGGGGAGGATATGGCTACACCTTC. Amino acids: CASSAGAQWGGYGYTF. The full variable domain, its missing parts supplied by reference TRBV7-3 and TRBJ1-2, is GAGVSQTPSNKVTEKGKYVELRCDPISGHTALYWYRQSLGQGPEFLIYFQGTGAADDSGLPNDRFFAVRPEGSVSTLKIQRTERGDSAVYLCASSAGAQWGGYGYTFGSGTRLTVV.

The CDR3 coding sequence is TGTGCCAGCAGCACCCCCCTTGGGAGCTCTGGAAACACCATATATTTT. It specifies CASSTPLGSSGNTIYF. J is TRBJ1-3 and V is TRBV28; D gene ambiguous. The germline V gene has CDR1 MDHEN and CDR2 SYDVKM. V lost 6 bases and J lost 0, with 15 bases in between. There are 16 residues in the CDR3.

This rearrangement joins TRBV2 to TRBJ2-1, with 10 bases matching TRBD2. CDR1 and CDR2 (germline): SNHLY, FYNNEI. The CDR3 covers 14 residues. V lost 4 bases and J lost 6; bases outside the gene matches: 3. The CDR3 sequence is CASSVRTSGNEQFF. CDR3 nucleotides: TGTGCCAGCAGTGTCCGGACTAGCGGCAATGAGCAGTTCTTC. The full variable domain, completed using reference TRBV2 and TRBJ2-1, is EPEVTQTPSHQVTQMGQEVILRCVPISNHLYFYWYRQILGQKVEFLVSFYNNEISEKSEIFDDQFSVERPDGSNFTLKIRSTKLEDSAMYFCASSVRTSGNEQFFGPGTRLTVL.

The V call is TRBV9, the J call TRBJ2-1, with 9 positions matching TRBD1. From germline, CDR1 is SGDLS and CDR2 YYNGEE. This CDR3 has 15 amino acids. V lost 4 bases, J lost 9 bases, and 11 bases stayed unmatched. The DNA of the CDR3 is TGTGCCAGCAGCCTACTGGGACAGGGCTCTGGTGAGCAGTTCTTC. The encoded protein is CASSLLGQGSGEQFF.